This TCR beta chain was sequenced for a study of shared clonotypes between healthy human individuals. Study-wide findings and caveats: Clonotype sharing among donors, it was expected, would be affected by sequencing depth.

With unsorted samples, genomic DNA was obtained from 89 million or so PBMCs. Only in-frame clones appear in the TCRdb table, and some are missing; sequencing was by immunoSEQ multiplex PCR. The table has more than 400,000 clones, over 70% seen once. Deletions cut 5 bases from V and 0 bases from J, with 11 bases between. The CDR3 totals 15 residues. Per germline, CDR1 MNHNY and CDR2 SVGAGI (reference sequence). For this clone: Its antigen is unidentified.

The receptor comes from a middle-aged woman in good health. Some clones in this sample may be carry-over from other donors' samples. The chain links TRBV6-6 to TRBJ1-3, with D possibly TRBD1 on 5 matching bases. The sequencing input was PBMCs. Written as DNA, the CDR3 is TGTGCCAGCAGTGACCCAGGGAGCTCTGGAAACACCATATATTTT. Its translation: CASSDPGSSGNTIYF.